These 17 T cell receptor beta chains share one sample of origin, sequenced in a study of CXCR3-negative and CXCR3-positive naive CD8 T cells. Points from the study as a whole: For CXCR3-positive naive cells, TRB CDR3s were more hydrophobic than those of CXCR3-negative naive cells.

Their antigens are not known. It was by 5' RACE with UMI labels that the TRB cDNA libraries were prepared. From the 5' RACE reads, TCRdb lists one entry per CDR3 protein and no DNA. The sample table includes around 140,000 distinct CDR3 sequences. The sequenced sample was naive CXCR3+ CD8+ T cells from blood. Sample subset: CD45RO-CCR7+CD27+CD95- naive CD8+ T cells expressing CXCR3 (TNR3+). These receptors were obtained from a human donor in good health. Some clones in this sample may be carry-over from other donors' samples.

This chain uses TRBV7-8 with TRBJ2-3; TCRdb reports TRBD2, a call that lacks DNA to check it against. The CDR3 totals 20 residues. Germline lookup yields CDR1 SGHVS and CDR2 FQNEAQ. The CDR3 loop reads CASSLWGGASGTLSTDTQYF.

The chain employs TRBV29-1 and TRBJ2-7. The germline V gene has CDR1 SQVTM and CDR2 ANQGSEA. This CDR3 region has 13 residues. The CDR3 region is CSIASGLSYEQYF.

V and J are TRBV11-3 and TRBJ2-1; TCRdb calls TRBD2, which cannot be checked without DNA. This CDR3 has 12 residues. Germline loops: CDR1 SGHNT, CDR2 YENEEA. The CDR3 spells CASSLPEREQFF.

The V gene is TRBV13, the J gene TRBJ1-1; TCRdb indicates TRBD1, and absent DNA this call remains unverified. Germline-derived CDR1 and CDR2 are PRHDT and FYEKMQ (reference sequence). The CDR3 is 16 amino acids. CDR3 region: CASSPPPTGVNTEAFF.

The rearrangement links TRBV29-1 to TRBJ2-7. Germline CDR1 is SQVTM and CDR2 is ANQGSEA. This CDR3 region has 12 residues. The CDR3 spells CSVLTEAYEQYF.

The V gene is TRBV15, the J gene TRBJ2-5; TCRdb's D call of TRBD2 is untestable without DNA. The CDR3 covers 18 residues. The germline gives CDR1 LNHNV, CDR2 YYDKDF (reference sequence). The CDR3 reads CATRREPRNGGGGETQYF.

The chain recombines TRBV12-3 or TRBV12-4 with TRBJ2-1; TCRdb's D call, TRBD1, is unchecked because there is no DNA. CDR3 length: 14 residues. The CDR3 reads CASSFNLLGDEQFF.

The chain has TRBV18 and TRBJ2-6. The length of the CDR3 is 16 residues. The germline V gene has CDR1 KGHSH and CDR2 LQKENI. The CDR3 sequence: CASSPPGQAGANVLTF.

This chain links TRBV7-3 with TRBJ2-7; TCRdb selects TRBD2, and the lack of DNA leaves this call unchecked. Germline V gene lookup returns CDR1 SGHTA and CDR2 FQGTGA. This CDR3 is built from 13 residues. The CDR3 protein is CASSLGTSVEQYF. Full variable domain (missing parts from reference TRBV7-3 and TRBJ2-7): GAGVSQTPSNKVTEKGKYVELRCDPISGHTALYWYRQSLGQGPEFLIYFQGTGAADDSGLPNDRFFAVRPEGSVSTLKIQRTERGDSAVYLCASSLGTSVEQYFGPGTRLTVT.

This CDR3 is CATSRQGLPDTQYF. The chain recombines TRBV15 with TRBJ2-3; TCRdb's D call of TRBD1 is untestable without DNA. The CDR3 extends over 14 amino acids. Germline CDR1 LNHNV, CDR2 YYDKDF (reference sequence).

The chain employs TRBV19 and TRBJ2-7. CDR1 and CDR2 (germline): LNHDA, SQIVND (reference sequence). The CDR3 runs 14 residues. The CDR3 sequence: CASSTYNTGYEQYF.

V gene TRBV7-2 combines with J gene TRBJ2-7; the D call from TCRdb, TRBD1, cannot be confirmed without DNA. The CDR3 has 15 residues. Germline-derived CDR1 and CDR2 are SGHTA and FQGNSA. The CDR3: CASSLWRGPTYEQYF.

The genes are TRBV12-3 or TRBV12-4 and TRBJ2-3; the D call from TCRdb, TRBD2, cannot be confirmed without DNA. The length of the CDR3 is 13 residues. CDR3 sequence: CASNQGRADTQYF.

The chain couples TRBV7-3 to TRBJ2-1. Germline CDR1 and CDR2: SGHTA and FQGTGA. This CDR3 has 14 amino acids. CDR3 sequence: CASSLTRQFNEQFF.

This chain uses TRBV28 with TRBJ1-1. Germline V gene data show CDR1 as MDHEN and CDR2 as SYDVKM. This CDR3 has 14 residues. CDR3 region: CASSSRQLNTEAFF.

This chain links TRBV7-2 with TRBJ2-1; no DNA is available, so the TRBD2 call from TCRdb remains unchecked. The germline V gene has CDR1 SGHTA and CDR2 FQGNSA. There are 15 residues in the CDR3. CDR3 protein: CASSLIREGLNEQFF. Full variable domain (missing parts from reference TRBV7-2 and TRBJ2-1): GAGVSQSPSNKVTEKGKDVELRCDPISGHTALYWYRQSLGQGLEFLIYFQGNSAPDKSGLPSDRFSAERTGGSVSTLTIQRTQQEDSAVYLCASSLIREGLNEQFFGPGTRLTVL.

The chain uses TRBV20-1 and TRBJ2-1; TCRdb's D gene call, TRBD2, goes unchecked for lack of DNA. This CDR3 is built from 14 residues. Germline V gene lookup returns CDR1 DFQATT and CDR2 SNEGSKA (reference sequence). CDR3 residues: CSARSPTNYNEQFF.